This T cell receptor (beta chain) stems from a study of siplizumab effects on memory and regulatory T cells. General study findings and limits: The diversity of naive T cells seemed greater than that of memory cells, and their alloresponse contribution seemed major.

This clone came up once. What it recognizes is unknown. The study assayed 75,000 to 100,000 TCR templates per sample. Sequencing was performed with immunoSEQ multiplex PCR; in TCRdb, only in-frame clones are kept and a portion is missing. The table lists about 91,000 clones, over 85% of them singletons. Germline V gene lookup returns CDR1 MGHDK and CDR2 SYGVNS. The CDR3 extends over 15 amino acids. Trimming removed 4 bases from V and 4 bases from J, with 13 bases in between. Sequencing was carried out using CD8+ T cells sorted from blood. The origin of this receptor is a human donor in good health. The chain recombines TRBV25-1 with TRBJ2-2; D possibly corresponds to TRBD2 (5 bases). The CDR3 protein is CASSGGAEVTGELFF. The DNA of the CDR3 is TGTGCCAGCAGTGGGGGAGCCGAGGTCACCGGGGAGCTGTTTTTT.